These 12 T cell receptor beta chains were all obtained from the same sample, sequenced in a study of shared clonotypes between healthy human individuals. Measured with immunoSEQ multiplex PCR; TCRdb has only the in-frame clones, and not every one. This sample has approximately 710,000 clones, with around 90% found just once. Sample: memory CD8+ T cells from PBMCs. Subset given: CD45RO+ cells pooled with CCR7-negative TemRA cells. The receptors shown here come from a young man in good health. Some clones in this sample may be carry-over from other donors' samples.

V gene TRBV9 combines with J gene TRBJ1-3; D gene ambiguous. The CDR3 extends over 15 amino acids. Trimming shortened V by 3 bases and J by 0 bases, and 10 bases separated the two germline ends. Per germline, CDR1 SGDLS and CDR2 YYNGEE. For the CDR3, the DNA is TGTGCCAGCAGCGCAAGCGATGGCTCTGGAAACACCATATATTTT. This encodes CASSASDGSGNTIYF.

The chain links TRBV7-9 to TRBJ2-5; the match to TRBD1 covers 7 bases. Losses at the gene ends were 5 bases for V and 2 bases for J; bases not matched to a gene: 11. The CDR3 is 16 amino acids. Germline V lookup: CDR1 SEHNR, CDR2 FQNEAQ (reference sequence). CDR3: CASSIKTGWRQETQYF. The CDR3 nucleotides read TGTGCCAGCAGCATTAAGACAGGGTGGAGACAAGAGACCCAGTACTTC.

The gene calls are TRBV27 and TRBJ2-2; tentatively, D is TRBD2 (6 bases). Germline assignment: CDR1 MNHEY and CDR2 SMNVEV (reference sequence). V was trimmed by 4 bases and J by 6 bases, leaving 9 bases between them. The CDR3 runs to 13 residues. The CDR3 DNA follows: TGTGCCAGCAGTTCACTAGCCCCCGGGGAGCTGTTTTTT. Protein: CASSSLAPGELFF.

V gene TRBV27 combines with J gene TRBJ2-7, with a possible D match to TRBD2 (5 bases). The V end was cut by 0 bases, the J end by 6 bases, with 18 bases between. The V gene's germline CDR1 is MNHEY and CDR2 SMNVEV (reference sequence). The CDR3 contains 16 residues. The CDR3 spells CASSLSAPLLGSEQYF. In DNA form, the CDR3 reads TGTGCCAGCAGTTTATCAGCTCCACTTCTGGGGAGCGAGCAGTACTTC.

The V and J genes are TRBV18 and TRBJ2-1; D remains ambiguous. The CDR3 contains 14 residues. Trimming shortened V by 3 bases and J by 5 bases, and 11 bases separated the two germline ends. The V gene's germline CDR1 is KGHSH and CDR2 LQKENI. The DNA of the CDR3 is TGTGCCAGCTCACCTGGGCCCCAAAACAATGAGCAGTTCTTC. This sequence encodes CASSPGPQNNEQFF.

The chain uses TRBV19 and TRBJ2-7; 8 positions agree with TRBD2. This CDR3 has 15 residues. With V trimmed by 3 bases and J by 3 bases, 7 bases remained unmatched. Germline lookup yields CDR1 LNHDA and CDR2 SQIVND (reference sequence). The CDR3: CASSIQVAGNYEQYF. DNA for the CDR3: TGTGCCAGTAGTATTCAAGTAGCGGGGAACTACGAGCAGTACTTC.

The rearrangement joins TRBV28 to TRBJ1-1; no reliable D call. CDR1 is MDHEN and CDR2 is SYDVKM in the germline V gene. Trimming shortened V by 6 bases and J by 9 bases, and 11 bases separated the two germline ends. The CDR3 length is 11 residues. CDR3 DNA sequence: TGTGCCAGCAGAGATCTGGGCCAAGCTTTCTTT. Its translation: CASRDLGQAFF.

The chain links TRBV28 to TRBJ1-4; a possible D gene is TRBD1 (6 bases). Trimming took 4 bases from V and 6 from J, leaving 12 bases between them. CDR1 and CDR2 (germline): MDHEN, SYDVKM. CDR3 length equals 14 residues. CDR3 nucleotides: TGTGCCAGCAGTTCCTTAGGGGGGGATGAAAAACTGTTTTTT. It codes for CASSSLGGDEKLFF.

The rearrangement links TRBV5-1 to TRBJ2-1; 8 bases align to TRBD1. This CDR3 is built from 15 residues. J was trimmed by 3 bases and V by 0 bases; bases with no gene match: 2. CDR1 SGHRS and CDR2 YFSETQ come from the germline V gene. The CDR3 loop reads CASSLVTGGYNEQFF. The DNA of the CDR3 is TGCGCCAGCAGCTTGGTCACAGGGGGCTACAATGAGCAGTTCTTC.

The table lists this clone with a count of one. The V and J genes are TRBV5-5 and TRBJ1-3; 9 bases map to TRBD1. CDR1 is SGHKS, CDR2 YYEKEE, per germline (reference sequence). This CDR3 contains 15 residues. V was clipped by 4 bases and J by 1 base; unmatched bases: 3. CDR3 in amino acids: CASSLTGGSGNTIYF. CDR3 nucleotides: TGTGCCAGCAGCCTGACAGGGGGTTCTGGAAACACCATATATTTT.

This chain connects TRBV7-8 to TRBJ2-1; D is uncertain. The V and J ends lost 1 base and 4 bases respectively, with 11 bases between them. CDR3 length: 15 amino acids. The germline CDR1 and CDR2 sequences are SGHVS and FQNEAQ. The CDR3 region has the DNA TGTGCCAGCAGCTTAGGGGTAGCTAAATACAATGAGCAGTTCTTC. Translating it yields CASSLGVAKYNEQFF.

The chain is built from TRBV19 and TRBJ2-1; 7 nucleotides agree with TRBD2. The CDR3 has 16 residues. V was clipped by 5 bases and J by 6 bases; unmatched bases: 13. The V gene's germline CDR1 is LNHDA and CDR2 SQIVND (reference sequence). In DNA form, the CDR3 reads TGTGCCAGTAGTTTTCTCCGAGCGGGAAGGGTCAATGAGCAGTTCTTC. This gives the protein CASSFLRAGRVNEQFF. The full variable domain, its missing parts supplied by reference TRBV19 and TRBJ2-1, is DGGITQSPKYLFRKEGQNVTLSCEQNLNHDAMYWYRQDPGQGLRLIYYSQIVNDFQKGDIAEGYSVSREKKESFPLTVTSAQKNPTAFYLCASSFLRAGRVNEQFFGPGTRLTVL.